These 24 T cell receptor beta chains came from one sample sequenced in a study of cytomegalovirus exposure and HLA in healthy donors. The protocol was immunoSEQ multiplex PCR, while the TCRdb copy is restricted to in-frame clones and leaves out a portion. The top ten clones hold 1.2% of a sample with around 300,000 clones, about nine tenths of them seen once. Sequences were obtained from PBMCs. The receptors shown here come from a woman aged 30 to 39 in good health and CMV-seropositive.

This chain links TRBV27 with TRBJ2-1; 7 positions agree with TRBD2. The germline V gene encodes CDR1 MNHEY and CDR2 SMNVEV (reference sequence). CDR3 length equals 15 residues. V was clipped by 0 bases and J by 4 bases; unmatched bases: 3. The CDR3 protein is CASSLSPSGYNEQFF. CDR3 DNA: TGTGCCAGCAGTTTATCTCCTAGCGGATACAATGAGCAGTTCTTC.

V is TRBV4-3 and J is TRBJ2-1; 11 bases align to TRBD2. Per germline, CDR1 LGHNA and CDR2 YSLEER. V lost 1 base to trimming and J lost 7 bases; unmatched junction nucleotides: 9. There are 17 residues in the CDR3. CDR3: CASSQGHQLAGANEQFF. As DNA, the CDR3 is TGCGCCAGCAGCCAAGGACATCAACTAGCGGGGGCTAATGAGCAGTTCTTC.

V gene TRBV15 combines with J gene TRBJ1-3; D not certain. V was shortened by 1 base and J by 3 bases, with 10 bases between the two germline ends. This CDR3 spans 15 amino acids. Germline V gene sequence: CDR1 LNHNV, CDR2 YYDKDF (reference sequence). The CDR3 loop is CATSRVQSGGNTIYF. CDR3 nucleotide sequence: TGTGCCACCAGCAGAGTTCAGAGTGGTGGAAACACCATATATTTT.

The J gene is TRBJ1-1, the V gene TRBV19, with D uncertain. Deletions cut 3 bases from V and 1 base from J, with 12 bases between. Germline V gene sequence: CDR1 LNHDA, CDR2 SQIVND (reference sequence). This CDR3 spans 15 amino acids. Written as DNA, the CDR3 is TGTGCCAGTAGTATTGGCCAGGCGACGAACACTGAAGCTTTCTTT. Encoded protein: CASSIGQATNTEAFF. Full variable domain (outside the CDR3, taken from reference TRBV19 and TRBJ1-1): DGGITQSPKYLFRKEGQNVTLSCEQNLNHDAMYWYRQDPGQGLRLIYYSQIVNDFQKGDIAEGYSVSREKKESFPLTVTSAQKNPTAFYLCASSIGQATNTEAFFGQGTRLTVV.

This clone showed up just once. The chain carries TRBV15 and TRBJ2-7; D ambiguous. V was shortened by 0 bases and J by 1 base, with 4 bases between the two germline ends. Germline CDR1 LNHNV, CDR2 YYDKDF (reference sequence). The CDR3 runs 13 residues. The CDR3 nucleotides are TGTGCCACCAGCAGAGAGGCTTCCTACGAGCAGTACTTC. This encodes CATSREASYEQYF.

CDR3 sequence reads: CAWSVLPGPRNTEAFF. The DNA of the CDR3 is TGTGCCTGGAGTGTACTCCCAGGGCCCCGGAACACTGAAGCTTTCTTT. V and J are TRBV30 and TRBJ1-1, with D perhaps matching TRBD1 (5 bases). This CDR3 has 16 amino acids. The germline V gene encodes CDR1 GTSNPN and CDR2 SVGIG (reference sequence). Between the trimmed V and J ends, which lost 0 bases and 1 base, there was a span of 15 bases.

This chain joins TRBV6-5 and TRBJ2-7; D ambiguous. This CDR3 contains 12 residues. Germline CDR1 reads MNHEY; CDR2 reads SVGAGI. The V end was cut by 4 bases, the J end by 6 bases, with 10 bases between. The CDR3 sequence is CASSSATLEQYF. For the CDR3, the DNA is TGTGCCAGCAGTTCCGCCACCCTCGAGCAGTACTTC.

The V call is TRBV9, the J call TRBJ2-1; D remains ambiguous. Trimming cost V 3 bases and J 1 base, with 8 bases left between them. The CDR3 runs to 14 residues. In germline, CDR1 is SGDLS, CDR2 YYNGEE. CDR3 protein: CASSEGLSYNEQFF. In nucleotides, the CDR3 is TGTGCCAGCAGCGAAGGGTTGTCCTACAATGAGCAGTTCTTC.

In this sample, this clone turned up once. J is TRBJ2-1 and V is TRBV6-6, with D unclear. V was trimmed by 3 bases and J by 1 base, leaving 13 bases between them. Germline CDR1 is MNHNY and CDR2 is SVGAGI (reference sequence). This CDR3 has 16 amino acids. The CDR3 loop is CASSYDTSSSYNEQFF. The CDR3 bases are TGTGCCAGCAGTTATGACACGTCTTCGTCCTACAATGAGCAGTTCTTC.

This clone was counted only a few times. This rearrangement joins TRBV5-5 to TRBJ1-1, with D unresolved. Germline V gene sequence: CDR1 SGHKS, CDR2 YYEKEE (reference sequence). Trimming shortened V by 2 bases and J by 1 base, and 6 bases separated the two germline ends. There are 13 residues in the CDR3. The CDR3 DNA is TGTGCCAGCAGCTTCACATCGAACACTGAAGCTTTCTTT. Protein: CASSFTSNTEAFF.

Written as DNA, the CDR3 is TGTGCCAGCAGACGGGGGACGGACACCGGGGAGCTGTTTTTT. Residues: CASRRGTDTGELFF. The V gene is TRBV7-9, the J gene TRBJ2-2; weak D call: TRBD2 (6 bases). The CDR3 extends over 14 amino acids. Trimming removed 6 bases from V and 3 bases from J, with 11 bases in between. Per germline, CDR1 SEHNR and CDR2 FQNEAQ (reference sequence).

This chain links TRBV19 with TRBJ2-1; 7 nucleotides line up with TRBD1. V gave up 3 bases and J gave up 12 bases; unmatched junction bases: 11. This CDR3 contains 14 residues. Germline V CDR1 and CDR2: LNHDA, SQIVND (reference sequence). The CDR3 DNA sequence: TGTGCCAGTAGTATGACACTGACAGGGTTTGGGCAGTTCTTC. This encodes CASSMTLTGFGQFF.

This clone was recorded once. J is TRBJ2-2 and V is TRBV6-1, with 7 bases aligning to TRBD1. The CDR3 contains 15 residues. V was pared by 5 bases and J by 2 bases, with 5 bases of the junction left unmatched. Germline V gene lookup returns CDR1 MNHNS and CDR2 SASEGT. The CDR3 DNA sequence: TGTGCCAGCAGTTCCGACAGGGTAAACACCGGGGAGCTGTTTTTT. Its protein product is CASSSDRVNTGELFF.

The chain employs TRBV6-4 and TRBJ1-4; D gene unclear. Germline values: CDR1 MRHNA, CDR2 SNTAGT. The ends were cut back, 4 bases at V and 4 bases at J, with 7 bases in the middle. This CDR3 is 13 amino acids long. The CDR3: CASSADLNEKLFF. The CDR3 DNA is TGTGCCAGCAGTGCGGACCTTAATGAAAAACTGTTTTTT.

The chain combines TRBV6-5 with TRBJ2-3, with 7 bases identical to TRBD1. V lost 6 bases, J lost 1 base, and 4 bases stayed unmatched. The CDR3 is 14 amino acids. The germline V gene encodes CDR1 MNHEY and CDR2 SVGAGI. This CDR3 reads CASRSGTGTDTQYF. CDR3 sequence (DNA): TGTGCCAGCAGATCCGGGACAGGCACAGATACGCAGTATTTT.

The CDR3 region is CASSVVAGAPEQFF. DNA for the CDR3: TGTGCCAGCAGTGTTGTAGCGGGAGCGCCTGAGCAGTTCTTC. J is TRBJ2-1 and V is TRBV27; 9 nucleotides line up with TRBD2. With V trimmed by 5 bases and J by 9 bases, 8 bases remained unmatched. Per the germline V gene, CDR1 is MNHEY and CDR2 is SMNVEV (reference sequence). The CDR3 covers 14 residues.

This rearrangement joins TRBV7-9 to TRBJ2-7, with D hard to call. CDR3 size: 14 residues. Between the trimmed V and J ends, which lost 5 bases and 1 base, there was a span of 12 bases. Germline V gene data show CDR1 as SEHNR and CDR2 as FQNEAQ (reference sequence). CDR3 loop: CASSPRAQSYEQYF. The CDR3 nucleotides read TGTGCCAGCAGCCCCCGGGCCCAGTCCTACGAGCAGTACTTC.

The chain uses TRBV4-1 and TRBJ2-7; tentative D call: TRBD2 (6 bases). The V gene's germline CDR1 is MGHRA and CDR2 YSYEKL. V gave up 6 bases and J gave up 8 bases, with 35 bases separating them. The CDR3 contains 19 residues. Written as DNA, the CDR3 is TGCGCCAGCAGGGGAATAGGGGTGGAGGGCGGCCATGTACGTCTAAAGCAGTACTTC. Protein sequence: CASRGIGVEGGHVRLKQYF.

This chain joins TRBV15 and TRBJ2-7; 7 bases are a match to TRBD1. CDR3 length: 16 amino acids. V gave up 5 bases and J gave up 2 bases; unmatched junction bases: 12. The V gene's germline CDR1 is LNHNV and CDR2 YYDKDF (reference sequence). This CDR3 reads CATSGKRGRETYEQYF. CDR3 bases: TGTGCCACCAGCGGAAAAAGGGGGCGCGAGACCTACGAGCAGTACTTC.

This clone was seen only once. In the same sample, other DNA sequences code for this CDR3. This sequence joins TRBV9 and TRBJ2-7, with D hard to call. The CDR3 has 13 residues. Germline-derived CDR1 and CDR2 are SGDLS and YYNGEE. V lost 0 bases and J 0 bases, leaving 4 bases between the germline ends. The DNA of the CDR3 is TGTGCCAGCAGCGTAGAAGACTCCTACGAGCAGTACTTC. Translating it yields CASSVEDSYEQYF. The full variable domain, completed using reference TRBV9 and TRBJ2-7, is DSGVTQTPKHLITATGQRVTLRCSPRSGDLSVYWYQQSLDQGLQFLIQYYNGEERAKGNILERFSAQQFPDLHSELNLSSLELGDSALYFCASSVEDSYEQYFGPGTRLTVT.

The chain is built from TRBV30 and TRBJ2-3; D is unclear. Germline V CDR1 and CDR2: GTSNPN, SVGIG (reference sequence). V was trimmed by 1 base and J by 1 base, leaving 6 bases between them. This CDR3 spans 13 amino acids. CDR3 DNA sequence: TGTGCCTGGAGTGGTGGGGGCACAGATACGCAGTATTTT. Amino acid sequence: CAWSGGGTDTQYF.

The chain carries TRBV19 and TRBJ2-2; 8 positions agree with TRBD1. Unmatched junction bases numbered 16, after V lost 5 bases and J lost 8 bases. The CDR3 runs to 17 residues. Looked up from germline, CDR1 is LNHDA and CDR2 is SQIVND (reference sequence). The CDR3 region has the DNA TGTGCCAGTAGTCACATGGACAGGGCAGCCCGAGGAGGGGAGCTGTTTTTT. This codes for CASSHMDRAARGGELFF.

The chain couples TRBV28 to TRBJ1-2, with 7 bases aligning to TRBD1. This CDR3 contains 13 residues. Losses at the gene ends were 5 bases for V and 2 bases for J; bases not matched to a gene: 2. Germline CDR1 reads MDHEN; CDR2 reads SYDVKM. This chain's CDR3 is CASSQTGNYGYTF. The DNA of the CDR3 is TGTGCCAGCAGTCAGACAGGGAACTATGGCTACACCTTC.

The V and J genes are TRBV2 and TRBJ2-1, with TRBD2 matching 13 bases. Germline V gene lookup returns CDR1 SNHLY and CDR2 FYNNEI. V lost 1 base and J lost 6; bases outside the gene matches: 9. The CDR3 is 18 amino acids. The CDR3 reads CASSEDSPTSGRLNEQFF. The CDR3 nucleotides are TGTGCCAGCAGTGAAGATTCTCCGACTAGCGGGAGGCTCAATGAGCAGTTCTTC.